Reported below is one TCR beta chain. These data originate in a study of blood T cell repertoires in COVID-19. The overall study: Acute and convalescent COVID-19 samples came from the United States, Italy and Spain.

In the original workflow: Amplifying reference gene primers gave estimates of nucleated cell counts. The method was immunoSEQ multiplex PCR; TCRdb's version includes in-frame clones alone and lacks a portion of them. V, J and clone size derive from that table, while D and trimming were established from the DNA sequence. Of 130,000 to 150,000 clones in the sample, approximately 81% were seen once. The CDR3 loop spans 12 amino acids. Trimming shortened V by 6 bases and J by 11 bases, and 16 bases separated the two germline ends. Germline CDR1 is SEHNR and CDR2 is FQNEAQ (reference sequence). Material: peripheral blood. This chain links TRBV7-9 with TRBJ1-1; tentative D call: TRBD1 (5 bases). The sequence was obtained from a human donor in a cohort sampled during active COVID-19. In nucleotides, the CDR3 is TGTGCCAGCAGTCCCCTGGGACTGGGGGCTTTCTTT. Translation: CASSPLGLGAFF. The whole variable domain, filled in from reference TRBV7-9 and TRBJ1-1, reads DTGVSQNPRHKITKRGQNVTFRCDPISEHNRLYWYRQTLGQGPEFLTYFQNEAQLEKSRLLSDRFSAERPKGSFSTLEIQRTEQGDSAMYLCASSPLGLGAFFGQGTRLTVV.